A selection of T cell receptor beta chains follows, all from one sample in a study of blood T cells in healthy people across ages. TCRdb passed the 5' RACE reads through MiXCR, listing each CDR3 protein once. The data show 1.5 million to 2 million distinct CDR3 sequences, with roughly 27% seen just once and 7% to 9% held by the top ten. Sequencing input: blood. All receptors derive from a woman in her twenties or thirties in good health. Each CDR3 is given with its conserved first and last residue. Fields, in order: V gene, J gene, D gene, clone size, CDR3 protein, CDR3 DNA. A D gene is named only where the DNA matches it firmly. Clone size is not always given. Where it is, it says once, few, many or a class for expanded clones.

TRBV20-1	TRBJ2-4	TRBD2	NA	CSAGTSGSLYEQYF	TGCAGTGCTGGGACTAGCGGGAGCCTCTATGAGCAGTACTTC
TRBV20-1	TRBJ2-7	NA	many	CSARDLLLTRSSYEQYF	TGCAGTGCTAGAGATCTGTTGTTGACGAGAAGCTCCTACGAGCAGTACTTC
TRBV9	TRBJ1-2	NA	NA	CASKGYSLSGYTF	TGTGCCAGCAAGGGGTACTCCTTAAGTGGCTACACCTTC
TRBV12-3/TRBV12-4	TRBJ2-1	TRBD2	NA	CASSVTSGLYNEQFF	TGTGCCAGCAGTGTGACTAGCGGCTTGTACAATGAGCAGTTCTTC
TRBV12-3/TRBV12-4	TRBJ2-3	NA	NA	CASSSDTGVSTDAQYF	TGTGCCAGCAGTTCCGATACCGGGGTAAGCACGGATGCGCAGTATTTT
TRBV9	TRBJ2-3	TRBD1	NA	CASSVSQGATDTQYF	TGTGCCAGCAGCGTATCACAGGGGGCCACAGATACGCAGTATTTT
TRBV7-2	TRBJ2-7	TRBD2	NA	CTSSPQAGPDYEQYF	TGTACCAGCAGCCCCCAAGCGGGGCCTGACTACGAGCAGTACTTC
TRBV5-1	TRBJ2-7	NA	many	CASKGEYEQYF	TGCGCCAGCAAGGGGGAGTACGAGCAGTACTTC
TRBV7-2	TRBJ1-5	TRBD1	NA	CASREGGWQPQHF	TGTGCCAGCAGAGAAGGGGGCTGGCAGCCCCAGCATTTT
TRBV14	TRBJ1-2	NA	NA	CANSHPPRGAYGYTF	TGTGCCAACAGCCATCCTCCCCGGGGGGCCTATGGCTACACCTTC
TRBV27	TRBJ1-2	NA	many	CASSGQIYGYTF	TGTGCCAGCAGCGGACAAATCTATGGCTACACCTTC
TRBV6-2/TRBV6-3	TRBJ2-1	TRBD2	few	CASSTGLAGVREQFF	TGTGCCAGCAGTACAGGACTAGCGGGAGTAAGGGAGCAGTTCTTC
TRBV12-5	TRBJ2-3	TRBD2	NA	CASGFAGGAGSDTQYF	TGTGCTAGTGGTTTCGCTGGAGGAGCGGGATCTGATACGCAGTATTTT
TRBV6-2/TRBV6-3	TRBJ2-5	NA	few	CASSYDGGTQETQYF	TGTGCCAGCAGTTACGACGGCGGGACCCAAGAGACCCAGTACTTC
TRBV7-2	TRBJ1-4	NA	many	CASGDRGEKLFF	TGTGCCAGCGGGGATAGAGGTGAAAAACTGTTTTTT
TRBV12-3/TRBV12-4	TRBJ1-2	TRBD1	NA	CATRDRAYGYTF	TGTGCCACACGGGACAGGGCGTATGGCTACACCTTC
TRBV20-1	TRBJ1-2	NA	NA	CSARGRWGANYGYTF	TGCAGTGCTAGAGGGAGGTGGGGAGCTAACTATGGCTACACCTTC
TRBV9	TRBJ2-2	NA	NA	CASSVGSRANTGELFF	TGTGCCAGCAGCGTAGGCTCGCGGGCGAACACCGGGGAGCTGTTTTTT
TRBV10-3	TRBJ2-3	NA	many	CAISATFRDTQYF	TGTGCCATCAGTGCAACCTTCAGGGATACGCAGTATTTT
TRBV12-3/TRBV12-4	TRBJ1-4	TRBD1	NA	CASSSADRGPGKLFF	TGTGCCAGCAGTTCCGCGGACAGGGGGCCTGGAAAACTGTTTTTT
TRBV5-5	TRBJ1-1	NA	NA	CASSSLGQSPEAFF	TGTGCCAGCAGTTCCCTAGGACAGTCCCCTGAAGCTTTCTTT
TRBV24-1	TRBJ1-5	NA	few	CATSDFSGPQHF	TGTGCCACCAGTGATTTCTCCGGGCCCCAGCATTTT
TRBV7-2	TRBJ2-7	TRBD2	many	CATRAGAHYEQYF	TGTGCCACCCGAGCGGGAGCTCACTACGAGCAGTACTTC
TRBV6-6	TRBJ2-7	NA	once	CASRRGEAPYEQYF	TGTGCCAGCAGGAGGGGGGAGGCCCCCTACGAGCAGTACTTC
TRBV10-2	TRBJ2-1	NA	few	CASTGPGEGYNEQFF	TGCGCCAGCACCGGACCGGGAGAGGGCTACAATGAGCAGTTCTTC
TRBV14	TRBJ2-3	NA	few	CASSQEWGTDTQYF	TGTGCCAGCAGCCAAGAGTGGGGGACAGATACGCAGTATTTT
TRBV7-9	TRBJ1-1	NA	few	CASSLASGGYTEAFF	TGTGCCAGCAGCTTAGCGTCCGGGGGGTACACTGAAGCTTTCTTT
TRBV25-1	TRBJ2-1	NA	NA	CASSDRARDEQFF	TGTGCCAGCAGTGACCGGGCTAGGGATGAGCAGTTCTTC
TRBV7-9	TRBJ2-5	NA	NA	CASSPDRSFQETQYF	TGTGCCAGCAGCCCCGACCGGAGTTTCCAAGAGACCCAGTACTTC
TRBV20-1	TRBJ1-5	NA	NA	CSARSRARVQPQHF	TGCAGTGCTAGGAGTAGGGCTCGAGTTCAGCCCCAGCATTTT
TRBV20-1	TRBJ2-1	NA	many	CSAPDHTGPSMGEQFF	TGCAGTGCTCCTGACCATACGGGGCCATCCATGGGTGAGCAGTTCTTC